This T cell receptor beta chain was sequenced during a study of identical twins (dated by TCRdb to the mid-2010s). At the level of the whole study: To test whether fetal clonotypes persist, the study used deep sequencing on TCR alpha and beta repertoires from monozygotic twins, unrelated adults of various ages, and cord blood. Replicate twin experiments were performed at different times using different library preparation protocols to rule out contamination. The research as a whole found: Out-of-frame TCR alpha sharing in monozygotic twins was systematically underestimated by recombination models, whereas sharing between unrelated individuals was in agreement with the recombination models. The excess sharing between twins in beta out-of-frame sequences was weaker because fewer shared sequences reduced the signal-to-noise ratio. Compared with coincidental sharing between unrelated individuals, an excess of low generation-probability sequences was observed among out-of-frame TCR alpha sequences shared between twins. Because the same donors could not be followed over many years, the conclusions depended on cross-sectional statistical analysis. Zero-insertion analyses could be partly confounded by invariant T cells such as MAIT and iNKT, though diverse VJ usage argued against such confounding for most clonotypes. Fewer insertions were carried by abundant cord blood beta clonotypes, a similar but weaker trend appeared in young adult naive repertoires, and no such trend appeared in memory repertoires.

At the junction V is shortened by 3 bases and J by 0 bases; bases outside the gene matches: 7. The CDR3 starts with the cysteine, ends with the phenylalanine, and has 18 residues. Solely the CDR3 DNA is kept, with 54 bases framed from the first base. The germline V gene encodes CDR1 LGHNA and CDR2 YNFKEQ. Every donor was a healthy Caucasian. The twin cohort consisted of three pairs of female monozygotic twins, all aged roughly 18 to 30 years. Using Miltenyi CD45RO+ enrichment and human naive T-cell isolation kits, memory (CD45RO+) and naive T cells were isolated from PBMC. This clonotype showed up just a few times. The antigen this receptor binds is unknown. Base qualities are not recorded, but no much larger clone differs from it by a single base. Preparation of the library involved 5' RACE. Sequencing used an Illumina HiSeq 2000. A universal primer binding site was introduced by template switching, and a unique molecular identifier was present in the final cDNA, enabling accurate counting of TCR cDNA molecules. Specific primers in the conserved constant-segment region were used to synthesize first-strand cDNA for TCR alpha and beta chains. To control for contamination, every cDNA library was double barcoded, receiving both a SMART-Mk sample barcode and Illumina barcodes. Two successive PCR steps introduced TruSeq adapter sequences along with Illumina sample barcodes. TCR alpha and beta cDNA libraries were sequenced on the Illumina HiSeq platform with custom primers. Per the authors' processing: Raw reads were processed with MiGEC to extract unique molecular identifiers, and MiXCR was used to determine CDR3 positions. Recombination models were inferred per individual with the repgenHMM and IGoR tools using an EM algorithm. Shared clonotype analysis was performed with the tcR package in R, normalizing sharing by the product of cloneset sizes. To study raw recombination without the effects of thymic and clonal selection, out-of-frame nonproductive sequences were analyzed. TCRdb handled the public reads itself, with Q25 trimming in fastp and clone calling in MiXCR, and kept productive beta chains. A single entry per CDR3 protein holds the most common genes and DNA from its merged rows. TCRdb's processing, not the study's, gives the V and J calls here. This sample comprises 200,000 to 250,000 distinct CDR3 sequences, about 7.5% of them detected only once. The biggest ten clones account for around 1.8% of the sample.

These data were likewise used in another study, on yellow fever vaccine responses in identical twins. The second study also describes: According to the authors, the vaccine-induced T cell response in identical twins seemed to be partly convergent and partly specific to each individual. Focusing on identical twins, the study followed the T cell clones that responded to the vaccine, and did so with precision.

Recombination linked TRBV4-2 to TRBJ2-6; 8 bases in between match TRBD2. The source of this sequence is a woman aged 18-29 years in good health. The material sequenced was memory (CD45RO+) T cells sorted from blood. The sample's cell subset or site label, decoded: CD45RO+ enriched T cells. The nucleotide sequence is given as TGTGCCAGCAGCCAGGTCGGGGGGGCTTCCTCTGGGGCCAACGTCCTGACTTTC. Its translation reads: CASSQVGGASSGANVLTF.